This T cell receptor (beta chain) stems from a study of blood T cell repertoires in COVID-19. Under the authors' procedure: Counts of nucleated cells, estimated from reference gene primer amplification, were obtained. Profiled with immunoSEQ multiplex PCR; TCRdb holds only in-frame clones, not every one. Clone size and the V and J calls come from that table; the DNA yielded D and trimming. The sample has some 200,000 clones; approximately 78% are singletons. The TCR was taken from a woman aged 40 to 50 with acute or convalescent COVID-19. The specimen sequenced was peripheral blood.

The CDR3 here is CASSVRGNTEAFF. CDR3 nucleotide sequence: TGTGCCAGCAGTGTTAGGGGGAACACTGAAGCTTTCTTT. The chain recombines TRBV12-3 or TRBV12-4 with TRBJ1-1; tentative D call: TRBD1 (5 bases). The CDR3 is 13 residues long. The V end was cut by 5 bases, the J end by 1 base, with 8 bases between.